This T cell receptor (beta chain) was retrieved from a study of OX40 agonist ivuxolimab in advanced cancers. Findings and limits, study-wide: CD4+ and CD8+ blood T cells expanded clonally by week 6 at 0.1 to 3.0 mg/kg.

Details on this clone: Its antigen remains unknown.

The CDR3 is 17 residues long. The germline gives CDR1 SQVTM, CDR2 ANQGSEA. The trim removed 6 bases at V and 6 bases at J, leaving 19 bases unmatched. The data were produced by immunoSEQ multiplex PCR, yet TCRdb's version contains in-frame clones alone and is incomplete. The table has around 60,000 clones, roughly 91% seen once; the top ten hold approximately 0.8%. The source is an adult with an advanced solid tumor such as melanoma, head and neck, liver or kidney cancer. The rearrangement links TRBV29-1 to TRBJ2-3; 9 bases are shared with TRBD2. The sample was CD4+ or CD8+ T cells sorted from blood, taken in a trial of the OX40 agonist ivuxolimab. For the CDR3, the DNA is TGCAGCGTCACCAGCCCCTGGCGGGGGGGCCCCTACGATACGCAGTATTTT. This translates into CSVTSPWRGGPYDTQYF.